This TCR beta chain was captured by sequencing in a study of a mutant IDH1 vaccine in newly diagnosed glioma. Looking at the study overall: Mean patient age was about 44 years; about 60% were male and around 40% female. Therapy received beforehand was radiotherapy, temozolomide, or both, with most patients given both. Notes on the study in general: The authors found pseudoprogression apparently unrelated to changes in top peripheral T cell clonotypes. Of all patients, 93.3% showed vaccine-induced immune responses.

Germline V lookup: CDR1 MNHNS, CDR2 SASEGT. The CDR3 sequence is 13 residues long. Deletions cut 6 bases from V and 4 bases from J, with 11 bases between. Profiling relied on immunoSEQ multiplex PCR, and the TCRdb table lists in-frame clones only, not all of them. The sample yields around 100,000 clones, over 70% seen once. Points on this clone: Its cognate antigen is unknown.

Time point meaning: baseline, week 1 (first vaccination visit). The treatment denotes: pre-vaccination baseline after standard-of-care therapy. The chain couples TRBV6-1 to TRBJ2-3; a weak D match, TRBD1 (6 bases). The origin of this receptor is a man aged 40-50 years with glioma. Some clones in this sample may be carry-over from other donors' samples. This material consisted of PBMCs, taken from a glioma patient treated with radiotherapy, temozolomide or both. The CDR3 is CASSRDNADTQYF. As DNA, the CDR3 is TGTGCCAGCAGCCGGGACAACGCAGATACGCAGTATTTT.